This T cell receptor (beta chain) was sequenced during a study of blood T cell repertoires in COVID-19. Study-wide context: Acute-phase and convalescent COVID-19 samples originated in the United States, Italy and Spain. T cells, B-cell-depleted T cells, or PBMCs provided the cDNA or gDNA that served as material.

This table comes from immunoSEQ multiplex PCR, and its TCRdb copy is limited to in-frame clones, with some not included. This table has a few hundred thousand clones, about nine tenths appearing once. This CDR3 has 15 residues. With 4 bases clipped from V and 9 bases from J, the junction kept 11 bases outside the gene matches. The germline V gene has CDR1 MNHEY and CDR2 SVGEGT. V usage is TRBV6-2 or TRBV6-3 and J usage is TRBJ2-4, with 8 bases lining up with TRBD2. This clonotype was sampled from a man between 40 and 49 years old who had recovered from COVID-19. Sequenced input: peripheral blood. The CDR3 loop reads CASSSPAGDLFIQYF. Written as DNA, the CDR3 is TGTGCCAGCAGTTCCCCAGCGGGGGACCTTTTCATTCAGTACTTC.